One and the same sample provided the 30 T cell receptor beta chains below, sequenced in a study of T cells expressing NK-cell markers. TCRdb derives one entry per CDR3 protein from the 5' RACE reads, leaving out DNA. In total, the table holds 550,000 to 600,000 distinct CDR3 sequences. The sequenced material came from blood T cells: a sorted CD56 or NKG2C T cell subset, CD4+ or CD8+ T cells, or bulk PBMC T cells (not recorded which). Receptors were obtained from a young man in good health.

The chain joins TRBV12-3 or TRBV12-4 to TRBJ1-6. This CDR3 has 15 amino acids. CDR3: CASSFRSSYNSPLHF.

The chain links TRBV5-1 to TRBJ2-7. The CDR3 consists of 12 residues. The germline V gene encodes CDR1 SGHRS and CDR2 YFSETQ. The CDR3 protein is CASRDQPHEQYF.

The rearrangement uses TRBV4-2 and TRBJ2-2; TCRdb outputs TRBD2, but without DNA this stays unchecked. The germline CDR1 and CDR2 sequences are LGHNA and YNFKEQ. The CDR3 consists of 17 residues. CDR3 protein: CASRGGREGRGTGELFF.

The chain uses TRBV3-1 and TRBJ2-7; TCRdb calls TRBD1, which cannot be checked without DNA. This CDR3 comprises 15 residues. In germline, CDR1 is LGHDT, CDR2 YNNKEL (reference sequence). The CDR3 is CASSQATGTLGEQYF.

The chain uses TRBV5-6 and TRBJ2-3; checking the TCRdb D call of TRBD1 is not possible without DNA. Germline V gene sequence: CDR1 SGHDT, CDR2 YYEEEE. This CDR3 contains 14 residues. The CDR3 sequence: CASSSPHRTDTQYF.

The CDR3 spells CASSPRDGNYGYTF. The chain recombines TRBV7-2 with TRBJ1-2; TCRdb names TRBD1, which stays unverified in the absence of DNA. Germline assignment: CDR1 SGHTA and CDR2 FQGNSA. This CDR3 spans 14 amino acids.

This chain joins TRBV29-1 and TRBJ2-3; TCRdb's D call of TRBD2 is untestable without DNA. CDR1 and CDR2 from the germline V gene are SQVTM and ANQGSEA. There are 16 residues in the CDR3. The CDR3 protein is CSAYRASGASTDTQYF.

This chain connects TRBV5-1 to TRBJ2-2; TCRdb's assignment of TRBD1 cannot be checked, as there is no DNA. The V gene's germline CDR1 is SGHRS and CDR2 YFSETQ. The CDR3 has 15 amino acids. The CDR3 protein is CASSRRQGFAGELFF. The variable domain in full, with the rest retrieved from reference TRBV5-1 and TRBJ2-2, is KAGVTQTPRYLIKTRGQQVTLSCSPISGHRSVSWYQQTPGQGLQFLFEYFSETQRNKGNFPGRFSGRQFSNSRSEMNVSTLELGDSALYLCASSRRQGFAGELFFGEGSRLTVL.

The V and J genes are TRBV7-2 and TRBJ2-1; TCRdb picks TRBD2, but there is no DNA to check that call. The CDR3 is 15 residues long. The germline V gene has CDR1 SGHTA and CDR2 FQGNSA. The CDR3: CASSLAGGPLDEQFF.

CDR3 loop: CATSTGTSGYNEQFF. The rearrangement joins TRBV14 to TRBJ2-1; no DNA is available, so the TRBD2 call from TCRdb remains unchecked. The length of the CDR3 is 15 residues. Germline V gives CDR1 SGHDN, CDR2 FVKESK.

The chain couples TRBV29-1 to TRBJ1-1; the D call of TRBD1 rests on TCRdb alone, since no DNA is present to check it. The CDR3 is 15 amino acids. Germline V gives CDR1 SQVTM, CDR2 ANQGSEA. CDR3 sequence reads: CSVVNSGQGNTEAFF.

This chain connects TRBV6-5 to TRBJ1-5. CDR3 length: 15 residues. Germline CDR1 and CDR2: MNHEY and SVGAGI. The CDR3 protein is CASTLQEYSNQPQHF.

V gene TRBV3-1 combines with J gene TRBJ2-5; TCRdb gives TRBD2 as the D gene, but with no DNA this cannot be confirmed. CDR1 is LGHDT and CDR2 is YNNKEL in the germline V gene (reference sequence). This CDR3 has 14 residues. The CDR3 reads CASSQGLVQETQYF.

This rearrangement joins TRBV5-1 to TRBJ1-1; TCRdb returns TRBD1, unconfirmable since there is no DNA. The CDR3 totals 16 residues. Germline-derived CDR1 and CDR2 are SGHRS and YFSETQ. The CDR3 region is CASRSPPGQGNTEAFF.

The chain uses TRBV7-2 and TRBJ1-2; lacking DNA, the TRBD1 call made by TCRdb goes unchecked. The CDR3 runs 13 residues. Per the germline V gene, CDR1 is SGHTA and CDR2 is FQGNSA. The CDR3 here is CASSLTPSNGYTF.

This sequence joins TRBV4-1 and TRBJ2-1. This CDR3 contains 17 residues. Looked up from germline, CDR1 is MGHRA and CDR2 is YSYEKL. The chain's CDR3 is CASSQELASGSYNEQFF.

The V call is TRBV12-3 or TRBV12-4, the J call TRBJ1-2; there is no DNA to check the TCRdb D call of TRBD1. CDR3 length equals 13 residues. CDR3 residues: CASREDRGGGYTF.

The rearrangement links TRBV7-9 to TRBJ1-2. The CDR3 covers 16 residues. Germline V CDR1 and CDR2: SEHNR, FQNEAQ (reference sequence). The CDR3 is CASSLVGRRNNYGYTF.

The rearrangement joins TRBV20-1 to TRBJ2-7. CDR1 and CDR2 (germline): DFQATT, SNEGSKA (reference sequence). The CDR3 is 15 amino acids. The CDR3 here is CSASEEFKRSYEQYF.

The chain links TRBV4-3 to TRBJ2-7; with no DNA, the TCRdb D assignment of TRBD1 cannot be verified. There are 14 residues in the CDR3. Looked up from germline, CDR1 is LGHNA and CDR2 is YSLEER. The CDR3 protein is CASSQERDSYEQYF.

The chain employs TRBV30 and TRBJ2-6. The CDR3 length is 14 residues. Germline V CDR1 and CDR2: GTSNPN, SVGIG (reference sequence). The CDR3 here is CAWSSVFGANVLTF.

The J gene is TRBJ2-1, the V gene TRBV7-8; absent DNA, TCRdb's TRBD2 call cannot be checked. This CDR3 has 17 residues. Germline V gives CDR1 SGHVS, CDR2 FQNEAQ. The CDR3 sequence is CASSLRESPSSYNEQFF.

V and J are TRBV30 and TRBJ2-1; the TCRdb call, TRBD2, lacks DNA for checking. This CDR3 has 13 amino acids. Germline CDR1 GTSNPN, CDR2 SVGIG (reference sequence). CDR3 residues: CAWSIGGSNEQFF.

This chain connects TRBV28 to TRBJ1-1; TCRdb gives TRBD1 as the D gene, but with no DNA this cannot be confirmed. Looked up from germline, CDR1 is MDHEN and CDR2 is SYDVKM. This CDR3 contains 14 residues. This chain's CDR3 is CASSPAGGNTEAFF.

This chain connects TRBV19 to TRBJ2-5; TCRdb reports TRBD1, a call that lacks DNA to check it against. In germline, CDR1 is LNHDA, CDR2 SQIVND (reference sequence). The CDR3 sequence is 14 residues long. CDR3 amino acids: CASSRGRPTETQYF.

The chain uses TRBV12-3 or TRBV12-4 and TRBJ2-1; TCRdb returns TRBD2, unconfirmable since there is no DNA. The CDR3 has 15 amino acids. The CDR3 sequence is CASSPLAGGLGEQFF.

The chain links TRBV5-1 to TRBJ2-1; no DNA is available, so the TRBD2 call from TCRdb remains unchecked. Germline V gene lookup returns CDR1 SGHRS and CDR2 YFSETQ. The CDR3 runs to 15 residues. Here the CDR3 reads CASSFEGGVINEQFF.

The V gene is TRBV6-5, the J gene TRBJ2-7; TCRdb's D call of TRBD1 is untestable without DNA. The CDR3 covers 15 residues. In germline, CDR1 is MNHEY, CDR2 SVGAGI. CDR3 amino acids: CASSLGTAIPYEQYF.

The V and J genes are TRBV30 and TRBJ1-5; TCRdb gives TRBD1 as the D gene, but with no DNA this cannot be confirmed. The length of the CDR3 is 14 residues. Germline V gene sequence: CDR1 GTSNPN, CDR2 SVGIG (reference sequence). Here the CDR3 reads CAWRVGGSNQPQHF.

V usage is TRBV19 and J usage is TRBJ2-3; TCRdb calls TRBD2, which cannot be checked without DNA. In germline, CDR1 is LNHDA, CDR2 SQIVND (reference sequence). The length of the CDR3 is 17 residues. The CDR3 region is CASSMSRLAGVGDTQYF.